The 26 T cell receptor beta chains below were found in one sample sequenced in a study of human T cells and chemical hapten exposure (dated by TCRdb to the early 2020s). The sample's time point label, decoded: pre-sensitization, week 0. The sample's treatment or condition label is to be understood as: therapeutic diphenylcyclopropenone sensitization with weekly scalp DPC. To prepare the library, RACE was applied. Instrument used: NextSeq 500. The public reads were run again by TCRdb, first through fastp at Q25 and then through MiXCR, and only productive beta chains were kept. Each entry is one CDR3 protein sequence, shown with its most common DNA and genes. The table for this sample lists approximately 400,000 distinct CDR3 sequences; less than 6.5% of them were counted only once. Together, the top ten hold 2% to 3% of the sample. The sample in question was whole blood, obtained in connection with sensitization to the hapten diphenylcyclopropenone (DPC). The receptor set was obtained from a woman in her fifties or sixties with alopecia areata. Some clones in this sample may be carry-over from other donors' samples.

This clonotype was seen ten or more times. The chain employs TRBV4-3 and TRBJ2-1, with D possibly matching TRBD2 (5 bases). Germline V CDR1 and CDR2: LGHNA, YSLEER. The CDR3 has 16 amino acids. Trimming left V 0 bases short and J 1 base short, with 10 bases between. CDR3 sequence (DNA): TGCGCCAGCAGCCAAGATGGGAGTTGGTCCTACAATGAGCAGTTCTTC. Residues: CASSQDGSWSYNEQFF.

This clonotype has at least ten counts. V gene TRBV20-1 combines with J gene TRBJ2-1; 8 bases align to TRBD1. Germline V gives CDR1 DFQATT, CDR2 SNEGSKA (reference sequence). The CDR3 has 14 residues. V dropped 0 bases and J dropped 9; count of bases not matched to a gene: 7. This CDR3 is CSARDGQGAGEQFF. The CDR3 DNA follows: TGCAGTGCTAGAGATGGGCAGGGGGCGGGTGAGCAGTTCTTC.

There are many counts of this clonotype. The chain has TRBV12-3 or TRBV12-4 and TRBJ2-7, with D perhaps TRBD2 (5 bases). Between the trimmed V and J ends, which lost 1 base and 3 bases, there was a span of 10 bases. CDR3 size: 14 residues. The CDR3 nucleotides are TGTGCCAGCAGTTTAGGGCTAGCCCACTACGAGCAGTACTTC. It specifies CASSLGLAHYEQYF.

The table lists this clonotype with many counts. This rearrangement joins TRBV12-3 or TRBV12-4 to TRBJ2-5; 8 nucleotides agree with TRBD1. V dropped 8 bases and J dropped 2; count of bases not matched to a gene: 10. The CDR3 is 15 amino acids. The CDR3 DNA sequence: TGTGCCAGCGGCCCCGGGACAGGAATACAAGAGACCCAGTACTTC. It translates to CASGPGTGIQETQYF.

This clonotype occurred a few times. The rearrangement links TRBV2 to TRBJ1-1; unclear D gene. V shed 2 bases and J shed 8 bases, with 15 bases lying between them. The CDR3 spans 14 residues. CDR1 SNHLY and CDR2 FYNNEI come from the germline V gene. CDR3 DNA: TGTGCCAGCAGTGAATCAAAGGCCTACCCGGAAGCTTTCTTT. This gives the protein CASSESKAYPEAFF.

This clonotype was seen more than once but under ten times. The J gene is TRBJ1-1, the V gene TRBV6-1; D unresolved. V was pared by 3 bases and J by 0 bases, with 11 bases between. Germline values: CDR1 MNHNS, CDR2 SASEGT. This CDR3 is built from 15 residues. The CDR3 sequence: CASSDSVGLNTEAFF. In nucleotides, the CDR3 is TGTGCCAGCAGTGATTCAGTCGGACTGAACACTGAAGCTTTCTTT.

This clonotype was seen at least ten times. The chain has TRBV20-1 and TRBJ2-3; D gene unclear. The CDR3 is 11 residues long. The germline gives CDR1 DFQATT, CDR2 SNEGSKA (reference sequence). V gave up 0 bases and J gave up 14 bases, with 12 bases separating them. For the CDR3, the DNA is TGCAGTGCTAGAGATCTCCTCCTGGGGTATTTT. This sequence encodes CSARDLLLGYF.

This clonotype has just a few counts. CDR3 amino acids: CASSPLGLGLSYEQYF. The CDR3 coding sequence is TGTGCCAGCAGTCCCCTCGGGTTAGGCCTCTCCTACGAGCAGTACTTC. This sequence joins TRBV27 and TRBJ2-7; D is unclear. Germline V gene data show CDR1 as MNHEY and CDR2 as SMNVEV (reference sequence). This CDR3 contains 16 residues. V was shortened by 5 bases and J by 0 bases, with 17 bases between the two germline ends.

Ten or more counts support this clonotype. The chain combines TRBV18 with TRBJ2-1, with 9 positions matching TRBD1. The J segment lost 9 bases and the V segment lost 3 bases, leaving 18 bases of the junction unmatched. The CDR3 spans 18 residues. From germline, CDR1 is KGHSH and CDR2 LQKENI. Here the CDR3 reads CASSPLTPGQGFLGEQFF. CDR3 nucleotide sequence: TGTGCCAGCTCACCTCTAACCCCAGGACAGGGGTTTTTGGGTGAGCAGTTCTTC.

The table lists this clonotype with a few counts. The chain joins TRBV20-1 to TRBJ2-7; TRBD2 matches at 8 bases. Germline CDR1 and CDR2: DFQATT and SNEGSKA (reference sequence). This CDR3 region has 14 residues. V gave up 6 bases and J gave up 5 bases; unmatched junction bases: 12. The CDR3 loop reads CSASPLGRGDEQYF. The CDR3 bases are TGCAGTGCCTCGCCGTTAGGGCGGGGGGACGAGCAGTACTTC.

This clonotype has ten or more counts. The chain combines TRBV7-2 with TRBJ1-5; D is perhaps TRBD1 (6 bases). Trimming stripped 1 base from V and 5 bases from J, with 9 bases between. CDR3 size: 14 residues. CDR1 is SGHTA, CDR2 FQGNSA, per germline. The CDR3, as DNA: TGTGCCAGCAGCTTAGAGGGGGTGTATCAGCCCCAGCATTTT. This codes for CASSLEGVYQPQHF.

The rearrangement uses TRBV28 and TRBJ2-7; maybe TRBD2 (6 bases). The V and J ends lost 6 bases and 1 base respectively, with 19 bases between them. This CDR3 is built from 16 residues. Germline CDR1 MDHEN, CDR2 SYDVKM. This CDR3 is CASSSLLREVSYEQYF. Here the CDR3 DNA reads TGTGCCAGCAGCTCGCTTCTGCGGGAAGTGTCCTACGAGCAGTACTTC.

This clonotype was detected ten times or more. Written as DNA, the CDR3 is TGTGCCAGCACTGGGATAACCACAGATACGCAGTATTTT. It yields the protein CASTGITTDTQYF. The rearrangement uses TRBV7-2 and TRBJ2-3; D is undetermined. The CDR3 has 13 amino acids. V dropped 7 bases and J dropped 2 bases, with 10 bases sitting between them. Germline lookup yields CDR1 SGHTA and CDR2 FQGNSA.

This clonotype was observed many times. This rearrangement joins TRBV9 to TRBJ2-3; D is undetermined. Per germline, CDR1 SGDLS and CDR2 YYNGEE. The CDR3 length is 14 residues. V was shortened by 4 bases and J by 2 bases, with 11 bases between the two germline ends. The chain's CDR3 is CASSPDVFTDTQYF. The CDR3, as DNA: TGTGCCAGCAGCCCTGACGTCTTCACAGATACGCAGTATTTT.

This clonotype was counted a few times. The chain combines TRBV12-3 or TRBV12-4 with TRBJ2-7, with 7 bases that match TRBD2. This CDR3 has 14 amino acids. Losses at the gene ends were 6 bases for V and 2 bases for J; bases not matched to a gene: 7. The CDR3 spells CASRLSGPTYEQYF. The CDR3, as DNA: TGTGCCAGCAGACTTAGCGGGCCGACCTACGAGCAGTACTTC.

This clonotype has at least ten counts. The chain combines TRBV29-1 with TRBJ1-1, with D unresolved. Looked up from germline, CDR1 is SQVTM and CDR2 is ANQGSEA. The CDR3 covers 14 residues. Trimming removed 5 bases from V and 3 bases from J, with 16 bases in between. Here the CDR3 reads CSVRGRQADTEAFF. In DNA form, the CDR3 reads TGCAGCGTTCGTGGTAGGCAGGCCGACACTGAAGCTTTCTTT.

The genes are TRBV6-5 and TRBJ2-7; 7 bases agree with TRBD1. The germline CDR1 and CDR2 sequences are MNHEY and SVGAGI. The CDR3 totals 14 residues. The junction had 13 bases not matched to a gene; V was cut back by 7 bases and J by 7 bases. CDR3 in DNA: TGTGCCAGCACCTCGGACAGGTTCTCTTGGGAGCAGTACTTC. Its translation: CASTSDRFSWEQYF.

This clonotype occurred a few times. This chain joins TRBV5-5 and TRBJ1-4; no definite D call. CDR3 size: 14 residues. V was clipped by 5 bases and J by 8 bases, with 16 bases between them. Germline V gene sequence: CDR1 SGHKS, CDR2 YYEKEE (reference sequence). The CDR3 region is CASRFGPGNEKLFF. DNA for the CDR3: TGTGCCAGCAGGTTCGGACCGGGCAACGAAAAACTGTTTTTT.

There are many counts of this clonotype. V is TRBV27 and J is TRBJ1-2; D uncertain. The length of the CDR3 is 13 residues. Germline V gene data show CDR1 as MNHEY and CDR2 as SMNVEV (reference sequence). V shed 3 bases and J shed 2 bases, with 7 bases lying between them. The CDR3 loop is CASSFWGNYGYTF. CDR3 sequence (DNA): TGTGCCAGCAGTTTTTGGGGAAACTATGGCTACACCTTC.

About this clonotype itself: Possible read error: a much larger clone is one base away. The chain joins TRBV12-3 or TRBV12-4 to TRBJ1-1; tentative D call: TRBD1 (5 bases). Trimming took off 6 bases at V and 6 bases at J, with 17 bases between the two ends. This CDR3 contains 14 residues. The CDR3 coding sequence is TGTGCCAGCAGACTAACAGATTGGGGCGCTGAAGCTTTCTTT. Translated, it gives CASRLTDWGAEAFF.

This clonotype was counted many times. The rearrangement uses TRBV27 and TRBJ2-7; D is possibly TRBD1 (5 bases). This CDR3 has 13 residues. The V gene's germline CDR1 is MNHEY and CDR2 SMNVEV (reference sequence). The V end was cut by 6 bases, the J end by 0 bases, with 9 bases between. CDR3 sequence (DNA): TGTGCCAGCAGCATTCAGGGCTCCTACGAGCAGTACTTC. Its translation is CASSIQGSYEQYF.

In DNA form, the CDR3 reads TGTGCCAGCTTCCTTCAAGGGTCTAATACTGAAGCTTTCTTT. Protein: CASFLQGSNTEAFF. The chain is built from TRBV18 and TRBJ1-1; D ambiguous. Trimming removed 7 bases from V and 5 bases from J, with 17 bases in between. Germline loops: CDR1 KGHSH, CDR2 LQKENI. The CDR3 runs to 14 residues.

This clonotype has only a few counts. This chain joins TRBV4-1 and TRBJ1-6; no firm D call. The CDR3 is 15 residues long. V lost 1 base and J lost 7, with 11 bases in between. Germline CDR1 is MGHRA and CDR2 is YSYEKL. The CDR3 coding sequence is TGCGCCAGCAGCCAAGGCGTTCAGGCGAATTCACCCCTCCACTTT. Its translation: CASSQGVQANSPLHF.

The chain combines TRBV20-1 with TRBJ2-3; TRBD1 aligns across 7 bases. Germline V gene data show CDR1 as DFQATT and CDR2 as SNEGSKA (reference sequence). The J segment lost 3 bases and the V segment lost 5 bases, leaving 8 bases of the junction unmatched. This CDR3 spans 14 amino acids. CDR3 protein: CSALRQGVTDTQYF. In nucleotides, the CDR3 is TGCAGTGCTCTTCGACAGGGCGTAACAGATACGCAGTATTTT.

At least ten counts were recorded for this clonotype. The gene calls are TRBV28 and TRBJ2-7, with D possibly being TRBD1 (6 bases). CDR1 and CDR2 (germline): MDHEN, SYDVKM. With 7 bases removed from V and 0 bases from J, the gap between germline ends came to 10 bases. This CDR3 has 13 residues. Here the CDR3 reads CASTLDSSYEQYF. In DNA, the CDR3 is TGTGCCAGCACGTTGGACAGCTCCTACGAGCAGTACTTC.

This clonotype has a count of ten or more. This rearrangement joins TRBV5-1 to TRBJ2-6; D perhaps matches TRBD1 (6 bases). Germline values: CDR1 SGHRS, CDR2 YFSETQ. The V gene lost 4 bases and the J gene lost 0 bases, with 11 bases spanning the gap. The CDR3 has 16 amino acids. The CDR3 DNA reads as TGCGCCAGCAGCCCGGGGACAATCTCTGGGGCCAACGTCCTGACTTTC. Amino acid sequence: CASSPGTISGANVLTF.